The entry below gives a single T cell receptor (beta chain) sequence along with its context. Its antigen remains undetermined. Including the terminal cysteine and phenylalanine, the CDR3 comprises 18 residues. Here the CDR3 DNA is all that survives: 54 bases in frame from base 1. For this chain, trimming is 3 bases at the V end and 0 bases at the J end, and the number of junction bases without a gene match is 9. As encoded in the germline V gene, CDR1 is SGHDT while CDR2 is YYEEEE. The cohort was made up of 500 to 800 healthy bone marrow donors. All cohort members were sampled while nominally healthy, although unrecorded immune exposures were likely present. The donor tested CMV seronegative and was one of the 352 seronegative cohort members. Every donor gave a peripheral blood sample, and the peripheral blood mononuclear cells from that sample were used for TCR beta sequencing. The Qiagen DNeasy Blood Extraction Kit was used to extract genomic DNA from the blood cell samples.

The library was built by means of the immunoSEQ multiplex PCR assay. A mixture of 60 forward primers for TCR Vbeta segments and 13 reverse primers for TCR Jbeta segments was used in the multiplex PCR. Amplification of the CDR3 region of rearranged TCR beta genes was performed with a multiplex PCR assay on genomic DNA. The amplified TCR beta libraries were sequenced on the Illumina HiSeq System as 87-base-pair reads. Processing in the source paper ran as follows. In a later analysis, roughly 80 million unique TCR beta chains were counted across the roughly 670 repertoires, and around 11 million of these chains were shared by at least two donors. A nearest-neighbor algorithm error-corrected the raw reads and collapsed the reads into unique sequences, merging closely related sequences to remove PCR and sequencing errors. To assign V, D and J gene segments, CDR3 sequences were aligned to IMGT reference sequences. For a sequence to be retained, at least a six-nucleotide match to both a V gene segment and a J gene segment was required. A rearrangement counted as productive if the CDR3 had no stop codons and remained in frame with V and J, and every other rearrangement counted as non-productive. Following IMGT convention, CDR3 was defined as the stretch from the second conserved V-encoded cysteine up to the conserved J-encoded phenylalanine. In an earlier analysis of approximately 590 of the donors, sequences lacking an unambiguous match to a single V gene segment were excluded. In an earlier analysis of 587 of the donors, V segments were called functional above 56.7% productive rearrangements and were called segregating when the between-donor standard deviation exceeded 5%. A statistical classification framework was built to diagnose cytomegalovirus status from the catalog of TCR beta chain sequences. In a later analysis, V and J genes were assigned by comparing TCR nucleotide sequences against IMGT/GENE-DB human TR gene sequences. The TCRdist pipeline was used in a later analysis to assign CDR3 sequences and most-parsimonious VDJ recombination scenarios. In a later analysis, each TCR beta chain was defined by its CDR3 amino acid sequence together with its V-gene family, and reads without a unique V-gene family were excluded. In a later analysis, around 600 highly shared, low-generation-probability nucleotide sequences were removed to address suspected cross-contamination and a sequencing artifact. For each public chain, a later analysis derived a clonal expansion index from normalized ranks of inferred template counts within each repertoire. In a later analysis, generation probabilities were computed using a VDJ recombination model fitted to out-of-frame rearrangements, and the results were checked against IGoR. In a later analysis, TCR-TCR, TCR-HLA and TCR-CMV co-occurrence was scored with hypergeometric tests, and a repertoire-size bias correction was applied to TCR pairs. A later analysis estimated false discovery rates by permuting HLA or CMV assignments 20 times. In a later analysis, co-occurring TCRs were grouped with DBSCAN, and TCRdist sequence similarity was added when clustering was performed within HLA-allele-positive subsets. Repertoires with fewer than 30,000 or more than 120,000 public chains were left out of co-occurrence clustering, as were five repertoires with anomalous nucleotide sharing. The table was pulled from immuneACCESS by TCRdb, which kept in-frame rearrangements only. Such tables lose some clones; where checked, under half of the loss comes from unresolved V genes, and the rest has no known cause. That table supplies the V and J calls and clone size; D and trimming were determined from the DNA. The table held for this sample gives 140,000 to 150,000 clones. 0.96% of the sample goes to the ten largest clones.

The data derive from a study of cytomegalovirus exposure and HLA in healthy donors (dated by TCRdb to the late 2010s). Regarding the complete study: In an earlier analysis of 450 to 750 of the donors, around 290 Gb of sequence data and approximately 100 million unique TCR beta sequences from 150 million to 200 million T cells were reported. A later genetic analysis used genome-wide SNP genotypes for 398 of the 666 donors, treating that subset as a discovery cohort. The later analysis used no new phenotypic data to find candidate immune exposures, relying instead on TCR beta sequences and their occurrence across donors. To study patterns of TCR occurrence, a later analysis re-analyzed previously published TCR beta repertoires from 666 donors and added high-resolution HLA genotyping. The aim of the study was to test whether cataloging public T cell receptors could identify signatures of past pathogen exposure. Typing coverage differed by locus: A, B, C, DRB1 and DQB1 were typed in roughly 629-630 donors, DQA1 in about 550, DPA1 in 600 to 610, and DPB1 in just under 490. An earlier analysis of fewer than 700 of the donors applied high-throughput TCR beta sequencing to assess whether each TCR beta V gene segment acted as functional or pseudogenic. To predict cytomegalovirus infection status, the study brought together high-throughput TCR immunosequencing, statistical association of individual TCRs with disease status, and machine learning. All discovery cohort repertoires had been generated on a single sequencing platform. Across around 400 genotyped donors of the cohort, an average of about 240,000 unique TCR beta nucleotide sequences per donor were sequenced, and roughly 17% of those sequences were non-productive. Donor age, sex, ethnicity and CMV serostatus were compiled together with the repertoire data. About five DR-DQ haplotypes were treated as single units for association and clustering because of strong linkage in the cohort. About 280 gigabases of sequencing data and 70 million to 95 million unique TCR sequences made up an early release that covered approximately 650 HLA-typed donors. HLA typing covered class I and class II loci at four-digit resolution. The study profiled the T cell repertoires of 500 to 800 subjects by immunosequencing and related them to cytomegalovirus serostatus. Among the roughly 400 genotyped donors, 81% belonged to the genetic ancestry cluster associated with self-reported Caucasian donors. Along with the approximately 700-subject first cohort, a separate validation cohort of over a hundred different subjects was used. Findings and caveats that apply to the study as a whole: HLA typing was unavailable for some donors at each locus, so association tests used only the typed subset. At a false discovery rate of 0.05, a later analysis linked 16,951 TCR beta sequences to specific HLA alleles. The study gave a list of under 200 TCR beta chains associated with cytomegalovirus. A further reported finding was that TCR beta sequences accurately predicted the HLA-A and HLA-B alleles for most subjects in the first cohort. According to a later analysis, parvovirus B19, influenza, CMV and Epstein-Barr virus appeared linked to several top co-occurrence clusters. About 17 rarely observed V segments, including chromosome 9 orphons, were excluded from the earlier analysis of a few hundred of the donors because counts were too low. A group of highly shared sequence variants was considered likely to be a technical artifact of the sequencing pipeline. V-gene and J-gene trimming of TCR beta chains was associated with a missense DCLRE1C variant in a later genetic analysis, and the association was replicated in an independent cohort. The authors suggested that the approach could potentially be extended to other disease states and immunological phenotypes. Because the 87-base-pair reads could not distinguish some IMGT-functional V segments, including TRBV6-2 and TRBV6-3, those segments were excluded. The classifier was reported to diagnose cytomegalovirus status with high specificity and sensitivity in both the original cohort and the validation cohort. The only immune exposure information available for the cohort was CMV serostatus. A later analysis found that HLA-associated TCR beta chains were more clonally expanded and had lower generation probabilities than equally common non-associated chains. This cohort had only TCR beta chains sequenced, and the lack of alpha or paired-chain data limited which features could be detected. In a later genetic analysis, fewer N-insertions in productive TCRs were reported among donors in an Asian-associated ancestry cluster than the roughly 670-donor mean. Across donors, most TCR sequences were observed very rarely, whereas some public TCRs were present in many individuals. In a later analysis, the rate of TCR association differed among HLA loci, with DRB1 alleles having the most associated TCRs and HLA-C alleles having the fewest. When HLA alleles, especially DR and DQ, strongly co-occurred, attributing TCR associations to individual alleles was difficult. Linkage disequilibrium might explain the correlated functional status among segregating V segments, but an unknown experimental factor could not be excluded. An earlier analysis of 587 of the donors showed that most TCR beta V segments appeared in productive rearrangements either about 87% or about 30% of the time, which broadly matched IMGT annotations. Most CMV-associated TCR beta chains appeared to be HLA-restricted in a later analysis, and the HLA associations seemed to be driven largely by CMV exposure. A few of the identified cytomegalovirus-associated TCR beta chains were confirmed in vitro to be specific for cytomegalovirus antigens. The presence/absence analyses assumed that sequencing depth was roughly uniform across donors, and that assumption may not be true.

Source material: PBMCs. The rearrangement joined TRBV5-6 to TRBJ2-3; TRBD2 aligns with 11 central bases. The TCR sequence derives from a male donor in good health and CMV-seronegative. The CDR3 in this case is CASSSGLADYLSTDTQYF. The DNA sequence reads TGTGCCAGCAGCTCGGGACTAGCGGATTATCTAAGCACAGATACGCAGTATTTT. Extended through the reference TRBV5-6 and TRBJ2-3 proteins, this CDR3 yields the full variable domain: DAGVTQSPTHLIKTRGQQVTLRCSPKSGHDTVSWYQQALGQGPQFIFQYYEEEERQRGNFPDRFSGHQFPNYSSELNVNALLLGDSALYLCASSSGLADYLSTDTQYFGPGTRLTVL.